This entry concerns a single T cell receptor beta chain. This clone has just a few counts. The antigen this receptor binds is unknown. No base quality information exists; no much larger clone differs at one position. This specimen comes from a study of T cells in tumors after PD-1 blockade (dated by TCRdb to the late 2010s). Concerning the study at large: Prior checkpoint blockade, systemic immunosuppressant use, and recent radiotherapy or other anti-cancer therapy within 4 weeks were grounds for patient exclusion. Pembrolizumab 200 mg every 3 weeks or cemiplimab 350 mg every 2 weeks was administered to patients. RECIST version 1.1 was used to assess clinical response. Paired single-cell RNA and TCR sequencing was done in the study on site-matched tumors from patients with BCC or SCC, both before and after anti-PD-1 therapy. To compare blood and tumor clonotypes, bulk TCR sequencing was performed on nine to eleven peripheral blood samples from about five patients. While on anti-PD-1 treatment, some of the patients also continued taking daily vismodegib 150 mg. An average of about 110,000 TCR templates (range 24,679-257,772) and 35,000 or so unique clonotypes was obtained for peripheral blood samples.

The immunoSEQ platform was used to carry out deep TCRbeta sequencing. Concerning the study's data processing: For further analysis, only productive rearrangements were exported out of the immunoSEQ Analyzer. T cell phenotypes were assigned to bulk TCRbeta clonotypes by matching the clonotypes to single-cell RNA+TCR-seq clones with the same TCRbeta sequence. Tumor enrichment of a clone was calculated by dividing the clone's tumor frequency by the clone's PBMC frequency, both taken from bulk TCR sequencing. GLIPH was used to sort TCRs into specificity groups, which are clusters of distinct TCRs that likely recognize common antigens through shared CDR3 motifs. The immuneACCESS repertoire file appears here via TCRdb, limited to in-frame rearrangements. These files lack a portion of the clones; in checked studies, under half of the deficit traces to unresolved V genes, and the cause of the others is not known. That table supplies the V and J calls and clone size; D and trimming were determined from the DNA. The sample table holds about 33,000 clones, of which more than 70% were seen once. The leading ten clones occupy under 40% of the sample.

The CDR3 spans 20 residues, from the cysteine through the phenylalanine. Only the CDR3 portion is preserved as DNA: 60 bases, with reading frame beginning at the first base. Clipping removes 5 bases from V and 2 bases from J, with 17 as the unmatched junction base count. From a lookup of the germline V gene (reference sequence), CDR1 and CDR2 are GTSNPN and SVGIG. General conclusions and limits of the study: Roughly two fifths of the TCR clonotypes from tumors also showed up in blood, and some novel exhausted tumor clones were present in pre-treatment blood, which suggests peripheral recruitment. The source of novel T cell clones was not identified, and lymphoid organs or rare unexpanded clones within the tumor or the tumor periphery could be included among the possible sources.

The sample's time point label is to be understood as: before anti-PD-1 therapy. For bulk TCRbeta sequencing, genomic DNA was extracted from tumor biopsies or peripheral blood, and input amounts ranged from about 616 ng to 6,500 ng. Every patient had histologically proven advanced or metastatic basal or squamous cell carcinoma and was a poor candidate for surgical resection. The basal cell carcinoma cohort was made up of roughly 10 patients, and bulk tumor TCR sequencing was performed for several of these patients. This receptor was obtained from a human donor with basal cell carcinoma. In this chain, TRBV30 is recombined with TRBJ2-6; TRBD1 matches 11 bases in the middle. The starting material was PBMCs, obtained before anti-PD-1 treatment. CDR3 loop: CAWASYRGQGVQAGANVLTF. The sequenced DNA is TGTGCCTGGGCGAGCTATCGGGGACAGGGGGTGCAAGCTGGGGCCAACGTCCTGACTTTC.